The entry that follows covers one T cell receptor beta chain sequence. Caucasian, healthy and from Russia, the donors were aged between about 6 and 90. This sample was included in a study of blood T cells in healthy people across ages. The authors ran a second PCR of about 6 to 11 cycles using a sample-barcoded 5' primer and a J-beta primer mix. TCRdb re-derived calls from the 5' RACE reads in MiXCR, one entry per CDR3 protein. The profile shows some 920,000 distinct CDR3 sequences, around 54% of them singletons. CDR1 and CDR2 from the germline V gene are MNHNS and SASEGT. Trimming took 2 bases from V and 4 from J, leaving 9 bases between them. The length of the CDR3 is 14 residues.

The sequencing sample was made of blood. The TCR was taken from a woman in her sixties or seventies in good health. The V and J genes are TRBV6-1 and TRBJ1-5; D gene uncertain. The CDR3 DNA sequence: TGTGCCAGCAGTGAAAGGGCAGTTAATCAGCCCCAGCATTTT. As protein: CASSERAVNQPQHF.